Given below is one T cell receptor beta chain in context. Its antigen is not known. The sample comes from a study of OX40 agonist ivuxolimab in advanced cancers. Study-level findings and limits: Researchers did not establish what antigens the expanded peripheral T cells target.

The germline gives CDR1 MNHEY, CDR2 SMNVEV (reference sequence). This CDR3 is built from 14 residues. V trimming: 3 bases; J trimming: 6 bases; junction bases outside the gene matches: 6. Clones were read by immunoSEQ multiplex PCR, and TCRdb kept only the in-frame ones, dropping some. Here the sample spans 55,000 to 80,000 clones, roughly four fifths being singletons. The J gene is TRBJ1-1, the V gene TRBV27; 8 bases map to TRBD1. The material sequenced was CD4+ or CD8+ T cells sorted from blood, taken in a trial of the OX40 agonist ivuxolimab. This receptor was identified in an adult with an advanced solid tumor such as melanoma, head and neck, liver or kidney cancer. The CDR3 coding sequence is TGTGCCAGCAGTTTTGGACAGGGAGTTGCTGAAGCTTTCTTT. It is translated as CASSFGQGVAEAFF.